This T cell receptor (beta chain) was captured by sequencing in a study of breast tumors, draining lymph nodes, adjacent tissues. This clonotype was seen a few times. Its antigen is as yet unknown. TCRdb re-called the multiplex PCR reads with MiXCR, one entry per CDR3 protein. Of some 14,000 distinct CDR3 sequences listed, 55% are singletons. Notes on the study in general: Tumor T cell lymph node origin was a supported hypothesis, not proven. Most tumor T cells seemingly derive from lymph node, then expand in tumor. Compared with basal-like, luminal-like tumors shared significantly more repertoire with nontumor tissue.

This CDR3 has 15 residues. V dropped 5 bases and J dropped 6; count of bases not matched to a gene: 4. In germline, CDR1 is LNHDA, CDR2 SQIVND (reference sequence). The rearrangement links TRBV19 to TRBJ1-6, with 10 bases aligning to TRBD1. The clonotype comes from a female donor with breast cancer. Some clones in this sample may be carry-over from other donors' samples. Sequences were obtained from tumor-adjacent breast tissue. In nucleotides, the CDR3 is TGTGCCAGTAGTGGGGACAGGGGAAGTAATTCACCCCTCCACTTT. It translates to CASSGDRGSNSPLHF. Looking up the rest from reference TRBV19 and TRBJ1-6 gives the full variable domain: DGGITQSPKYLFRKEGQNVTLSCEQNLNHDAMYWYRQDPGQGLRLIYYSQIVNDFQKGDIAEGYSVSREKKESFPLTVTSAQKNPTAFYLCASSGDRGSNSPLHFGNGTRLTVT.